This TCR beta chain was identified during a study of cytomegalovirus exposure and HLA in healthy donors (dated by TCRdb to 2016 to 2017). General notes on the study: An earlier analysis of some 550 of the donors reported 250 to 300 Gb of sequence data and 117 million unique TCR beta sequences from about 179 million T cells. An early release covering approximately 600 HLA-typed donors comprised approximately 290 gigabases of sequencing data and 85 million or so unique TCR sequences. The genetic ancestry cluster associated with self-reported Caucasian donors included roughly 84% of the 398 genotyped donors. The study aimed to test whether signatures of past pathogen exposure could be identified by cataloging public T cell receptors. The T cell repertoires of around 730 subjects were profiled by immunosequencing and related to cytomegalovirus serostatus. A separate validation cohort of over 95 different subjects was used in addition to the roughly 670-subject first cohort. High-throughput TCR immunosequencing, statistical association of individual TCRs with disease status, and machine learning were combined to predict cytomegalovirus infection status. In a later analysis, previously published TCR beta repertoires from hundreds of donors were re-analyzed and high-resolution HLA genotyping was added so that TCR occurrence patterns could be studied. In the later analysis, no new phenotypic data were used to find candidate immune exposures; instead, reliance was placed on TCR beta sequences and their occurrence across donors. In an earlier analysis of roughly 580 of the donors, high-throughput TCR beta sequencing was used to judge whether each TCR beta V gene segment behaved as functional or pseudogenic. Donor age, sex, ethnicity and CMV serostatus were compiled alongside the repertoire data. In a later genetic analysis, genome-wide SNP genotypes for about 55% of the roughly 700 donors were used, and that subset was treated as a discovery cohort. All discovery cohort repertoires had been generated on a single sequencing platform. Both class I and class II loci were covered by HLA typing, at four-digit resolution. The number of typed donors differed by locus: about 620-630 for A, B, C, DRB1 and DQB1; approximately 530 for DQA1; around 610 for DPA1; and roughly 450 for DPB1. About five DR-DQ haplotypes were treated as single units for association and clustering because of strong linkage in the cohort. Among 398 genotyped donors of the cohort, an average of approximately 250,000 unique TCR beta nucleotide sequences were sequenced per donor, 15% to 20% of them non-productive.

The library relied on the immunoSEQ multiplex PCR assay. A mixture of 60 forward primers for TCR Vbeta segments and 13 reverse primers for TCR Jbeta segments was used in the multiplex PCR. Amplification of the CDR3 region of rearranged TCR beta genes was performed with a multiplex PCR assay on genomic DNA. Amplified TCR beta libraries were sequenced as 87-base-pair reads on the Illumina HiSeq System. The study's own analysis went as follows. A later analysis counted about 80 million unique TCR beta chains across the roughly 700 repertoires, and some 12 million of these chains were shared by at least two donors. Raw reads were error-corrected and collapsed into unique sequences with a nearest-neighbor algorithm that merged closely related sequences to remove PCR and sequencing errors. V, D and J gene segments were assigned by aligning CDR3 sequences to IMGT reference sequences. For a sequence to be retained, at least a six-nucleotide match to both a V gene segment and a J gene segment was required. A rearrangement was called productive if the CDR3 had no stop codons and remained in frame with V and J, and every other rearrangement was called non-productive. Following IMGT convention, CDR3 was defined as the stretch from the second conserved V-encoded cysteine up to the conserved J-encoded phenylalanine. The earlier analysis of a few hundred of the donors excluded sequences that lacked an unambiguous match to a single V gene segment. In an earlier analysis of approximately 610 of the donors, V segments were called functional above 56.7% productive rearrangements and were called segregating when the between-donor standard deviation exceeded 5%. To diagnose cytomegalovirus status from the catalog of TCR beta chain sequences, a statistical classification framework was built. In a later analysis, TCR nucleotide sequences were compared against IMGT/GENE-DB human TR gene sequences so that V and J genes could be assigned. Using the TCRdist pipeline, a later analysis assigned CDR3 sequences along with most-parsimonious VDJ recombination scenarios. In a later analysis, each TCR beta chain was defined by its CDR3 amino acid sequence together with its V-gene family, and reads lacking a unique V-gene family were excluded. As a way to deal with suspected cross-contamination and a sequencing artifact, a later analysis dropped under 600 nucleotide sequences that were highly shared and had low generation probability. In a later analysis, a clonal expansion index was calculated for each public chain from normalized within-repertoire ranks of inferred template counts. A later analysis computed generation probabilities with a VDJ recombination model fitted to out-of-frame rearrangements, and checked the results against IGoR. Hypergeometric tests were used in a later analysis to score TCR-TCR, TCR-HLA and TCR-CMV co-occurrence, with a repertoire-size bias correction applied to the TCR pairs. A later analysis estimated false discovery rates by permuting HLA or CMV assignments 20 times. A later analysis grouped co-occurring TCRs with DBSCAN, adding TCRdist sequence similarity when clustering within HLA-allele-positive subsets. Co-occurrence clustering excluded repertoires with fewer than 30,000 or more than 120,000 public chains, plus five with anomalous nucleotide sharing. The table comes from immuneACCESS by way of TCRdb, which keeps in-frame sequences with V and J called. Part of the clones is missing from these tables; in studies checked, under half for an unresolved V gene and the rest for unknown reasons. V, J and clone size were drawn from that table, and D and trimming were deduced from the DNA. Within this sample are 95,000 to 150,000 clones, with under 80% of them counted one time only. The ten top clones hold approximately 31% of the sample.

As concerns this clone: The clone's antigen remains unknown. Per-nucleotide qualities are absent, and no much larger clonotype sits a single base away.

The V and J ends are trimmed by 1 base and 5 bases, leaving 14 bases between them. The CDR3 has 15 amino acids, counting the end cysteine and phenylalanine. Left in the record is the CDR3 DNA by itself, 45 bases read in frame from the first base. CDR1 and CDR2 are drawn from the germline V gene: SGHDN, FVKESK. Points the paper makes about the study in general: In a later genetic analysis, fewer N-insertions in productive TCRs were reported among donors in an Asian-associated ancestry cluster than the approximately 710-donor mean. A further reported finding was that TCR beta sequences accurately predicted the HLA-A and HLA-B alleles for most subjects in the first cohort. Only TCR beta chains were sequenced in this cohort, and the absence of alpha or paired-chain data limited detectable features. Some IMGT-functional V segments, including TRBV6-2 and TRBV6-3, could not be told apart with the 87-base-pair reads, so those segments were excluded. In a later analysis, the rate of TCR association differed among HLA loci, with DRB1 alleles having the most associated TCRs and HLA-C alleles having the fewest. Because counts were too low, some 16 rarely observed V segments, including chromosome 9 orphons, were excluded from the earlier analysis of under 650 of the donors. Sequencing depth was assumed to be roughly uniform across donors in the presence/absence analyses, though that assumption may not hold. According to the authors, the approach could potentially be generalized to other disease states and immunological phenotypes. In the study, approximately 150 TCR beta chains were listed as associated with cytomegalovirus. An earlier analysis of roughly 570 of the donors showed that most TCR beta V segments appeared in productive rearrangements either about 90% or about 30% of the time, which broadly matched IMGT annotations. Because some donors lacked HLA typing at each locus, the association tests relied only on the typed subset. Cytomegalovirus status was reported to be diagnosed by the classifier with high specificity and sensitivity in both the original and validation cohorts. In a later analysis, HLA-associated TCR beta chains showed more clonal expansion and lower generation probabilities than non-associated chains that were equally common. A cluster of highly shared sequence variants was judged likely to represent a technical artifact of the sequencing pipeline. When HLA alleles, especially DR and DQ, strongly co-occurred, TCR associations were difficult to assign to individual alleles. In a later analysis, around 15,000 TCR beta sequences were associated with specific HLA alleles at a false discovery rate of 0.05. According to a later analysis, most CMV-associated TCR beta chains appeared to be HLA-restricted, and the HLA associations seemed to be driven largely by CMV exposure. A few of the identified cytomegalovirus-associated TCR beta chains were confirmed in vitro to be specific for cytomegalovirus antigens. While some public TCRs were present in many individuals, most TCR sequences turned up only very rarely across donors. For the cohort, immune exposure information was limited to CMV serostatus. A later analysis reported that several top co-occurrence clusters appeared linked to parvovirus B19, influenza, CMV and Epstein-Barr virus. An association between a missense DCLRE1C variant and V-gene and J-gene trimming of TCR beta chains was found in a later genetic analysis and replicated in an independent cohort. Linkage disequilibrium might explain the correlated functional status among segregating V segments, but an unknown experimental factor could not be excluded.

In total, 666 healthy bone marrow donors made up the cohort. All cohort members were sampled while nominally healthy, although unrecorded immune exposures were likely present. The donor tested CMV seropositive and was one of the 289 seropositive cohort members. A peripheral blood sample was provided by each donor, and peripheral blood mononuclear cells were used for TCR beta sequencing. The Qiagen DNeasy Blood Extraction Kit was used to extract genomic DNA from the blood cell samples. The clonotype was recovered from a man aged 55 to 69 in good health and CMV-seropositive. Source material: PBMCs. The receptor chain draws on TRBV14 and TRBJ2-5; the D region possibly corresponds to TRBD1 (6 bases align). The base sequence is TGTGCCAGCAGCCAAGGACCAGGGGAGTGGGAGACCCAGTACTTC. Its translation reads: CASSQGPGEWETQYF. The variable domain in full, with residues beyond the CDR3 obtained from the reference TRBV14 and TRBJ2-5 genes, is EAGVTQFPSHSVIEKGQTVTLRCDPISGHDNLYWYRRVMGKEIKFLLHFVKESKQDESGMPNNRFLAERTGGTYSTLKVQPAELEDSGVYFCASSQGPGEWETQYFGPGTRLLVL.